This T cell receptor (beta chain) was profiled in a study of CD8 T cells in Susac syndrome. It was with random hexamers that roughly 0.5 to 1 ug RNA was reverse transcribed. MiXCR, run by TCRdb on the immunoSEQ multiplex PCR reads, gives a single entry per CDR3 protein. The sample holds around 130,000 distinct CDR3 sequences, 96% seen once. V was shortened by 1 base and J by 4 bases, with 13 bases between the two germline ends. CDR1 and CDR2 (germline): MGHRA, YSYEKL. There are 15 residues in the CDR3. The sequenced sample was CD4+ T cells from PBMCs. The receptor was isolated from a human donor with Susac syndrome. The chain joins TRBV4-1 to TRBJ1-2; D is perhaps TRBD1 (6 bases). In DNA form, the CDR3 reads TGCGCCAGCAGCCAAGCCCGGGACAAGGGCTATGGCTACACCTTC. The encoded protein is CASSQARDKGYGYTF.